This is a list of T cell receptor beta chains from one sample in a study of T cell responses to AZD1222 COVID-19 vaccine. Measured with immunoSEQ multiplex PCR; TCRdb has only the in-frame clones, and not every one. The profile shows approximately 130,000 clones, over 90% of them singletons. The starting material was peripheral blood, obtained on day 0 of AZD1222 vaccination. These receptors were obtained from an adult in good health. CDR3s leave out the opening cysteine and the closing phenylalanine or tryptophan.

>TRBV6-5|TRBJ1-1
ASSRGGNTEAF
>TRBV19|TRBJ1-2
ASSMDRHPTNYGYT
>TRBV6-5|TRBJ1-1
ASSSTENTEAF
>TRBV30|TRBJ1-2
AWSVRAAANYGYT
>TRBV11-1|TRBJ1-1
ASLWAVAF
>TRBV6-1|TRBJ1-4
ASSEAQGQGNEKLF
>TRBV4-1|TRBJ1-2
ASSQGQGVFGYT
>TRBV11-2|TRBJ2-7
ASSLTIAGVGYEQY
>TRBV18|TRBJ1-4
ASSTTGGPEKLF
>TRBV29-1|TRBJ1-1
SVEGGIEAF
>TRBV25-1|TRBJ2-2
ASSLPWGTGELF
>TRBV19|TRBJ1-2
ASSGQGAYSYT
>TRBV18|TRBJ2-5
ASTRGELETQY
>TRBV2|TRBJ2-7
ASSVGGRGYEQY
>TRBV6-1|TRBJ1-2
ASNHLTNYGYT
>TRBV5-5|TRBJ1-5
ASSLWYSGNQPQH
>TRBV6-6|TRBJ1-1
ASSSRGNTEAF
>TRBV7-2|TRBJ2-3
ASSYGYRSNTDTQY
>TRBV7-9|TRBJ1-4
ASSPQGQGEKLF
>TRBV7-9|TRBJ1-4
ASSLGGTSEWELF
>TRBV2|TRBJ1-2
ASTGSNYGYT
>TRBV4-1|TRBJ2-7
ASSLDVSTYEQY
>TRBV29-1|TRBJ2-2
SVLIGTGTNTGELF
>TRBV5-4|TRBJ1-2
ASLGGDNYGYT
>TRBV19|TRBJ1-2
ASSGTDHYGYT
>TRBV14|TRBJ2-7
ASSPLGSASYEQY
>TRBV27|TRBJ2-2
ASSLLGWGAGTGELF
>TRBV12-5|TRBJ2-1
ASGLGLDNNEQF
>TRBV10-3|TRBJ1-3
AITPLRDTSSGNTIY
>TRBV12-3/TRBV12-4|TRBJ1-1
ASTLTGLTEAF
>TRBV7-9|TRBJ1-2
ASSTGGHGYT
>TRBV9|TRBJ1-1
ASSILEGNMNTEAF
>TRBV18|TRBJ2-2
ASSPFDRGMNTGELF
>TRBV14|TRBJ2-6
ASSRTGGAGANVLT
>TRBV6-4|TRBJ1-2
ASSRDTSNYGYT
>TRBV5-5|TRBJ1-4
ASSLVTVRPEKLF
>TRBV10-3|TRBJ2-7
AISESATATYEQY